The clone carrying this TCR beta chain was seen repeatedly, ten times or more. The antigen remains unidentified. This CDR3 is built from 14 residues. V dropped 2 bases and J dropped 3 bases, with 11 bases sitting between them. Germline CDR1 is LGHDT and CDR2 is YNNKEL (reference sequence). Criteria for exclusion of patients were uncontrolled infection, other autoimmune disease, pregnancy or lactation. Thyroid ultrasound and orbital computed tomography, with clinical symptoms and serum thyroxine and TRAb, informed diagnoses. The authors took PBMCs from 10 ml fresh peripheral blood. This entry comes from a study of T cells in Graves' hyperthyroidism and ophthalmopathy. Findings and caveats of the study: Most thyroid clonotypes expanded above 0.001 appeared in blood too.

TCR beta CDR3 sequences were amplified from RNA transcripts. When the TCR CDR3 underwent first-round RT-PCR, the HTBI primer set was used. TCRdb analysed the multiplex PCR reads with MiXCR anew, one entry per CDR3 protein. Here the sample spans more than 300,000 distinct CDR3 sequences, roughly 15% being singletons. The sample comprised blood. J is TRBJ2-7 and V is TRBV3-1; D unresolved. The sequence was collected from a woman in her twenties or thirties with Graves' hyperthyroidism that later progressed to Graves' ophthalmopathy. This CDR3 is CASSQSSVRYEQYF. CDR3 sequence (DNA): TGTGCCAGCAGCCAATCAAGCGTCCGCTACGAGCAGTACTTC.